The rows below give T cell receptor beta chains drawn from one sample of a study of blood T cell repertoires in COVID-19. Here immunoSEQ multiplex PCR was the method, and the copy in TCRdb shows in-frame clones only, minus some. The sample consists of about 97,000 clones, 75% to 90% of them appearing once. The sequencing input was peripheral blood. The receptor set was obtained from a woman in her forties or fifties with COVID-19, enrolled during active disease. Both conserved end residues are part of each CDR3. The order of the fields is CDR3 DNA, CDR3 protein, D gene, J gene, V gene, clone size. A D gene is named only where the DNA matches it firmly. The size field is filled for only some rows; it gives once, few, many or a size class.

CDR3nt: TGTGCCAGCAGACAGAATCTAGCGGGGGGGAGCACAGATACGCAGTATTTT
CDR3aa: CASRQNLAGGSTDTQYF
d_gene: TRBD2
j_gene: TRBJ2-3
v_gene: TRBV7-9
abundance: -

CDR3nt: TGCGCCAGCAGCTTGGCCAGGGGAGCTAATTCACCCCTCCACTTT
CDR3aa: CASSLARGANSPLHF
d_gene: -
j_gene: TRBJ1-6
v_gene: TRBV5-1
abundance: -

CDR3nt: TGCGCCAGCAGCCCGACAGGGGGGGCGAATTCACCCCTCCACTTT
CDR3aa: CASSPTGGANSPLHF
d_gene: TRBD1
j_gene: TRBJ1-6
v_gene: TRBV4-1
abundance: few

CDR3nt: TGTGCCAGCAGCTTAACGGGGTCGGACAAGTTCTACAATGAGCAGTTCTTC
CDR3aa: CASSLTGSDKFYNEQFF
d_gene: -
j_gene: TRBJ2-1
v_gene: TRBV7-3
abundance: -

CDR3nt: TGTGCCAGCAGCTTACAGGGGACGCGGAGCACAGATACGCAGTATTTT
CDR3aa: CASSLQGTRSTDTQYF
d_gene: -
j_gene: TRBJ2-3
v_gene: TRBV7-3
abundance: -

CDR3nt: TGTGCCAGTGACAGGGCCTTCTCCAATCAGCCCCAGCATTTT
CDR3aa: CASDRAFSNQPQHF
d_gene: TRBD1
j_gene: TRBJ1-5
v_gene: TRBV28
abundance: few

CDR3nt: TGTGCCACCAGTGACTCACAGGGGGCAGAGACCCAGTACTTC
CDR3aa: CATSDSQGAETQYF
d_gene: TRBD1
j_gene: TRBJ2-5
v_gene: TRBV24-1
abundance: -

CDR3nt: TGTGCCAGCAGCGTAGCTTGGGGGGACACCATATATTTT
CDR3aa: CASSVAWGDTIYF
d_gene: -
j_gene: TRBJ1-3
v_gene: TRBV9
abundance: -

CDR3nt: TGTGCCAGCAGCTTTTTATCTACCCCAACCTATGGCTACACCTTC
CDR3aa: CASSFLSTPTYGYTF
d_gene: -
j_gene: TRBJ1-2
v_gene: TRBV7-2
abundance: -

CDR3nt: TGTGCTAGCAGCTTAGGGACAGGGGTTTTCGATGAGCAGTTCTTC
CDR3aa: CASSLGTGVFDEQFF
d_gene: TRBD1
j_gene: TRBJ2-1
v_gene: TRBV7-7
abundance: -

CDR3nt: TGTGCCAGCAGTATAATGGAGGCGGGAAATTCACCCCTCCACTTT
CDR3aa: CASSIMEAGNSPLHF
d_gene: -
j_gene: TRBJ1-6
v_gene: TRBV2
abundance: -

CDR3nt: TGTGCCAGCAGCTTAGCGCTAAGTCCATTCTACGAGCAGTACTTC
CDR3aa: CASSLALSPFYEQYF
d_gene: -
j_gene: TRBJ2-7
v_gene: TRBV7-2
abundance: -

CDR3nt: TGTGCCAGCAGCCCCGAGAGGGTGGGAGAGCAGTACTTC
CDR3aa: CASSPERVGEQYF
d_gene: -
j_gene: TRBJ2-7
v_gene: TRBV11-2
abundance: -

CDR3nt: TGTGCCAGCAGCGTAGTGGGGGACTTCGACTATGGCTACACCTTC
CDR3aa: CASSVVGDFDYGYTF
d_gene: -
j_gene: TRBJ1-2
v_gene: TRBV9
abundance: -

CDR3nt: TGCTCCGGGGGGGACACTGAAGCTTTCTTT
CDR3aa: CSGGDTEAFF
d_gene: -
j_gene: TRBJ1-1
v_gene: TRBV4-1
abundance: -

CDR3nt: TGTGCCAGCAGTTTATGGGAGCTAGCGGGCCCGGGGGAGCTGTTTTTT
CDR3aa: CASSLWELAGPGELFF
d_gene: TRBD2
j_gene: TRBJ2-2
v_gene: TRBV28
abundance: -

CDR3nt: TGTGCCAGCAGCCCGGGACTAGTTGTCGGGGAGCTGTTTTTT
CDR3aa: CASSPGLVVGELFF
d_gene: TRBD2
j_gene: TRBJ2-2
v_gene: TRBV4-2
abundance: -

CDR3nt: TGTGCCTGGTCAGACTCGTCCGGGGAGCTGTTTTTT
CDR3aa: CAWSDSSGELFF
d_gene: -
j_gene: TRBJ2-2
v_gene: TRBV30
abundance: -

CDR3nt: TGTGCCAGCAGCCAGAACAGGGGGCCTGGAAACACCATATATTTT
CDR3aa: CASSQNRGPGNTIYF
d_gene: TRBD1
j_gene: TRBJ1-3
v_gene: TRBV3-1/TRBV3-2
abundance: -

CDR3nt: TGTGCCAGCTCACCCCAAGGGGCGGGGCTGTCCGTAGATACGCAGTATTTT
CDR3aa: CASSPQGAGLSVDTQYF
d_gene: -
j_gene: TRBJ2-3
v_gene: TRBV18
abundance: -

CDR3nt: TGTGCCAGCAGCATCCGGGACAGTCAAGAGACCCAGTACTTC
CDR3aa: CASSIRDSQETQYF
d_gene: TRBD1
j_gene: TRBJ2-5
v_gene: TRBV13
abundance: -

CDR3nt: TGTGCCAGCAGCCTAGACCTAGGATTCACGACTAACTATGGCTACACCTTC
CDR3aa: CASSLDLGFTTNYGYTF
d_gene: -
j_gene: TRBJ1-2
v_gene: TRBV5-6
abundance: -

CDR3nt: TGTGCCAGCAGTGACGGGACAGGGAACCCCTACGAGCAGTACTTC
CDR3aa: CASSDGTGNPYEQYF
d_gene: TRBD1
j_gene: TRBJ2-7
v_gene: TRBV2
abundance: -

CDR3nt: TGTGCCAGCAGCCTATCGGACAGGAAACACAATGAGCAGTTCTTC
CDR3aa: CASSLSDRKHNEQFF
d_gene: TRBD1
j_gene: TRBJ2-1
v_gene: TRBV5-4
abundance: once

CDR3nt: TGTGCCAGTAGTACGCTCGGGGGGAAAGAGACCCAGTACTTC
CDR3aa: CASSTLGGKETQYF
d_gene: TRBD2
j_gene: TRBJ2-5
v_gene: TRBV19
abundance: -

CDR3nt: TGTGCCAGCTCACCAAGGCTAGTTTTAGATACGCAGTATTTT
CDR3aa: CASSPRLVLDTQYF
d_gene: -
j_gene: TRBJ2-3
v_gene: TRBV18
abundance: -

CDR3nt: TGTGCCAGCAGTGAATCCAGGGTTAGCGGGGAGCTGTTTTTT
CDR3aa: CASSESRVSGELFF
d_gene: -
j_gene: TRBJ2-2
v_gene: TRBV6-1
abundance: -

CDR3nt: TGCGCCAGCAGCCACGGGGGGGCATTAGATACGCAGTATTTT
CDR3aa: CASSHGGALDTQYF
d_gene: TRBD2
j_gene: TRBJ2-3
v_gene: TRBV4-3
abundance: -

CDR3nt: TGTGCCAGCAAGACAGGGGCGAATAATGAAAAACTGTTTTTT
CDR3aa: CASKTGANNEKLFF
d_gene: TRBD1
j_gene: TRBJ1-4
v_gene: TRBV2
abundance: -

CDR3nt: TGTGCCAGCAGCCCTAGGACTAGCGGGGGGGACCGAAATGAGCAGTTCTTC
CDR3aa: CASSPRTSGGDRNEQFF
d_gene: TRBD2
j_gene: TRBJ2-1
v_gene: TRBV7-8
abundance: few

CDR3nt: TGTGCCAGCAGCCAAGAAATAGCGGGGGGCTACAATGAGCAGTTCTTC
CDR3aa: CASSQEIAGGYNEQFF
d_gene: TRBD2
j_gene: TRBJ2-1
v_gene: TRBV4-2
abundance: few

CDR3nt: TGCGCCAGCAGCTACGGACAGGGGGGCAATCAGCCCCAGCATTTT
CDR3aa: CASSYGQGGNQPQHF
d_gene: TRBD1
j_gene: TRBJ1-5
v_gene: TRBV4-1
abundance: few

CDR3nt: TGTGCCAGTAGTGGACTAGCGGAGATGACCACAGATACGCAGTATTTT
CDR3aa: CASSGLAEMTTDTQYF
d_gene: TRBD2
j_gene: TRBJ2-3
v_gene: TRBV19
abundance: -

CDR3nt: TGTGCCAGCAGCTTACTAGGGGGCGCGGGAGGAGAGCAGTACTTC
CDR3aa: CASSLLGGAGGEQYF
d_gene: -
j_gene: TRBJ2-7
v_gene: TRBV13
abundance: once

CDR3nt: TGTGCCAGCAGCTCCAGGGACAGGCAGGTGCTATGGATAATTAAGGATACGCAGTATTTT
CDR3aa: CASSSRDRQVLWIIKDTQYF
d_gene: TRBD1
j_gene: TRBJ2-3
v_gene: TRBV7-3
abundance: -

CDR3nt: TGTGCCAGCTCACTCCTCGACACTGAAGCTTTCTTT
CDR3aa: CASSLLDTEAFF
d_gene: -
j_gene: TRBJ1-1
v_gene: TRBV18
abundance: -

CDR3nt: TGTGCCAGCAGACAGGGGAATTCACCCCTCCACTTT
CDR3aa: CASRQGNSPLHF
d_gene: TRBD1
j_gene: TRBJ1-6
v_gene: TRBV12-3/TRBV12-4
abundance: -

CDR3nt: TGTGCCAGCAGTTTAGGGGACAGGATAAATCAGCCCCAGCATTTT
CDR3aa: CASSLGDRINQPQHF
d_gene: TRBD1
j_gene: TRBJ1-5
v_gene: TRBV28
abundance: -

CDR3nt: TGCGCCAGCAGTGAGTCGGGTACTAGCGGGGCTCAAGAGACCCAGTACTTC
CDR3aa: CASSESGTSGAQETQYF
d_gene: TRBD2
j_gene: TRBJ2-5
v_gene: TRBV10-1
abundance: -

CDR3nt: TGTGCTAGTGGTCCCCGACAGGGCCTCCAAGAGACCCAGTACTTC
CDR3aa: CASGPRQGLQETQYF
d_gene: TRBD1
j_gene: TRBJ2-5
v_gene: TRBV12-5
abundance: -

CDR3nt: TGTGCCAGCAGCCCCCGACAGGGTCCCGTTAATGGCTACACCTTC
CDR3aa: CASSPRQGPVNGYTF
d_gene: TRBD1
j_gene: TRBJ1-2
v_gene: TRBV3-1/TRBV3-2
abundance: -

CDR3nt: TGTGCCAGCAGCCAGAACGAAGGTACCGGGGGGGAGACCCAGTACTTC
CDR3aa: CASSQNEGTGGETQYF
d_gene: TRBD2
j_gene: TRBJ2-5
v_gene: TRBV13
abundance: -

CDR3nt: TGTGCCATCAGTGATCCCGGACTAGCGGGGGGGGAGACCCAGTACTTC
CDR3aa: CAISDPGLAGGETQYF
d_gene: TRBD2
j_gene: TRBJ2-5
v_gene: TRBV10-3
abundance: few

CDR3nt: TGTGCCAGTAGTATTTCCGACAGGGGGATCTCTCGTGGCTACACCTTC
CDR3aa: CASSISDRGISRGYTF
d_gene: TRBD1
j_gene: TRBJ1-2
v_gene: TRBV19
abundance: -

CDR3nt: TGTGCCAGCAGCTTAGACCTCAGGGAAGCGGGCAGGGAGACCCAGTACTTC
CDR3aa: CASSLDLREAGRETQYF
d_gene: -
j_gene: TRBJ2-5
v_gene: TRBV7-6
abundance: -

CDR3nt: TGTGCTAGTGGTTTGGACACAGGGTTCCCGGGGACCGGGGAGCTGTTTTTT
CDR3aa: CASGLDTGFPGTGELFF
d_gene: -
j_gene: TRBJ2-2
v_gene: TRBV12-5
abundance: -

CDR3nt: TGCAGTGCTAGTCGATCCCAGGGAAGTCAGCCCCAGCATTTT
CDR3aa: CSASRSQGSQPQHF
d_gene: -
j_gene: TRBJ1-5
v_gene: TRBV20-1
abundance: once

CDR3nt: TGTGCCTCACGATCTATCGGGACAGGGTCCACCTATGGCTACACCTTC
CDR3aa: CASRSIGTGSTYGYTF
d_gene: TRBD1
j_gene: TRBJ1-2
v_gene: TRBV27
abundance: -

CDR3nt: TGTGCCAGCAGCCAATTCCGTCGGGGAGACGACGAGCAGTACTTC
CDR3aa: CASSQFRRGDDEQYF
d_gene: -
j_gene: TRBJ2-7
v_gene: TRBV3-1/TRBV3-2
abundance: -

CDR3nt: TGTGCCAGCCGTTGGACACTGAACACTGAAGCTTTCTTT
CDR3aa: CASRWTLNTEAFF
d_gene: -
j_gene: TRBJ1-1
v_gene: TRBV2
abundance: -

CDR3nt: TGTGCCAGCAGTTTGGGGGCTAGCGGGGGTCAAGAGACCCAGTACTTC
CDR3aa: CASSLGASGGQETQYF
d_gene: TRBD2
j_gene: TRBJ2-5
v_gene: TRBV6-6
abundance: -

CDR3nt: TGTGCCAGCGGCGGATCAGACGGGGGGTCCCAGCATTTT
CDR3aa: CASGGSDGGSQHF
d_gene: -
j_gene: TRBJ1-5
v_gene: TRBV6-5
abundance: -

CDR3nt: TGTGCCAGCAGTGAAGCGCTTCGGGTCTCCGGCTACACCTTC
CDR3aa: CASSEALRVSGYTF
d_gene: -
j_gene: TRBJ1-2
v_gene: TRBV2
abundance: -